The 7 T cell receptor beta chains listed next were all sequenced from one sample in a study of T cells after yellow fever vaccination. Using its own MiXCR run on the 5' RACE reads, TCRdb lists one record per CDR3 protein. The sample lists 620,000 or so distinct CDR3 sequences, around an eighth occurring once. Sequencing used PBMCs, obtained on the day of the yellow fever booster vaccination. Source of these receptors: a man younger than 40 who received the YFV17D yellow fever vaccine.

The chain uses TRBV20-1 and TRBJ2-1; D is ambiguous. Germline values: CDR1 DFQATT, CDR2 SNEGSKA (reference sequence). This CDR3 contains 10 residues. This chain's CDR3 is CRAGDNEQFF. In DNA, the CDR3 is TGCAGGGCCGGAGATAATGAGCAGTTCTTC.

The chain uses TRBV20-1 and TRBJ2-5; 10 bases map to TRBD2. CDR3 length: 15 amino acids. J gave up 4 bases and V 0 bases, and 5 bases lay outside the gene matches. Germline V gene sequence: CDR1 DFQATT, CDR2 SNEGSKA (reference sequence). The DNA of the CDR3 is TGCAGTGCTAGAGAAACTAGCGGGAATGGAGAGACCCAGTACTTC. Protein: CSARETSGNGETQYF.

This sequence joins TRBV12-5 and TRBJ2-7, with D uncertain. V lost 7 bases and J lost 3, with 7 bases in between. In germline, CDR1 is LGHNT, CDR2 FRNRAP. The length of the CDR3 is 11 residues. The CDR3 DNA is TGTGCTAGTGAAAAGTTCTACGAGCAGTACTTC. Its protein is CASEKFYEQYF. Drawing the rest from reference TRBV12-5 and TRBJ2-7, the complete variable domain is DARVTQTPRHKVTEMGQEVTMRCQPILGHNTVFWYRQTMMQGLELLAYFRNRAPLDDSGMPKDRFSAEMPDATLATLKIQPSEPRDSAVYFCASEKFYEQYFGPGTRLTVT.

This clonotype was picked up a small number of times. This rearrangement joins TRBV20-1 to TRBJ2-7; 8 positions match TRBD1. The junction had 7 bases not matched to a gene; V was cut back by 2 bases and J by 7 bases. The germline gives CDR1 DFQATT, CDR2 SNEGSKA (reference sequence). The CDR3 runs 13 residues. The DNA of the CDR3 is TGCAGTGCTAGATCGGACAGGGTCGGGGAGCAGTACTTC. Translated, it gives CSARSDRVGEQYF.

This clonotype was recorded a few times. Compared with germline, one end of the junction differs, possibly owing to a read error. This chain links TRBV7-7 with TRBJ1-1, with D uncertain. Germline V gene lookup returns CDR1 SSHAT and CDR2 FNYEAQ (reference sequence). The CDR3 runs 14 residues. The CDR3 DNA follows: TGTGCTAGCAGCCCGGCGGATATGAACACTGAAGCTTTCTTT. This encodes CASSPADMNTEAFF.

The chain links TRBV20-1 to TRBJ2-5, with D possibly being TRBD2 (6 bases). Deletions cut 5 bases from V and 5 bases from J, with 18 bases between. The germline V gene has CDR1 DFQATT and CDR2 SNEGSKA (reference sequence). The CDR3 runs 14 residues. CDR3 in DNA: TGCAGTGCTCCGCACTGGGGGGTCGGGGAGACCCAGTACTTC. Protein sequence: CSAPHWGVGETQYF.

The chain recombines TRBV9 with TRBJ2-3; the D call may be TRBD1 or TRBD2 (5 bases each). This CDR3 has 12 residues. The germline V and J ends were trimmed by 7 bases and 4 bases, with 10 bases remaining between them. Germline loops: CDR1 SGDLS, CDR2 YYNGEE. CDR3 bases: TGTGCCAGCGGGGGTGGGTCAGATACGCAGTATTTT. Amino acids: CASGGGSDTQYF.